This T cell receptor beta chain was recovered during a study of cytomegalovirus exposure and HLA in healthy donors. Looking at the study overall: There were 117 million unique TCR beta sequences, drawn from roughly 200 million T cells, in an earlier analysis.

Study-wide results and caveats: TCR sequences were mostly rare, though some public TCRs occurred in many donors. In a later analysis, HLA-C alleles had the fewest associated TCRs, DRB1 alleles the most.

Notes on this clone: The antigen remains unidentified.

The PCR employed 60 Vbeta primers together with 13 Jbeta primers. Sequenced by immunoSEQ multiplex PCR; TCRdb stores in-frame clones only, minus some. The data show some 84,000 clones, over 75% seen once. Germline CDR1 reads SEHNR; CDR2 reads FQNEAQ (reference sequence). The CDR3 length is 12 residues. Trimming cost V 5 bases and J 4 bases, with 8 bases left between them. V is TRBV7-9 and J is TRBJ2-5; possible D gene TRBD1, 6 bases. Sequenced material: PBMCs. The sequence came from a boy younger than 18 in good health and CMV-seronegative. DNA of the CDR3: TGTGCCAGCAGCGTACAGGGAGAGACCCAGTACTTC. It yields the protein CASSVQGETQYF.